This is a list of T cell receptor beta chains from one sample in a study of early T cells in non-severe SARS-CoV-2 infection. TCRdb reprocessed the 5' RACE reads with MiXCR, giving one entry per CDR3 protein. The top ten clones hold about 3% of a sample with tens of thousands of distinct CDR3 sequences, 6% to 7% of them seen once. The sequencing sample was made of whole blood. The receptors stem from an adult who was a healthcare worker with PCR-confirmed SARS-CoV-2 infection or an uninfected control (not recorded which). CDR3s include the opening cysteine and the closing phenylalanine or tryptophan. D genes are given only for firm matches. Some rows mark clone size as missing; the rest say once, few, many or name a class of expanded clone.

j_call: TRBJ1-1
v_call: TRBV6-1
d_call: -
clone_size: many
cdr3_length: 12
cdr3_nt: TGTGCCAGCATTGGACAGTTCACTGAAGCTTTCTTT
cdr3_aa: CASIGQFTEAFF

j_call: TRBJ2-3
v_call: TRBV12-3/TRBV12-4
d_call: -
clone_size: many
cdr3_length: 13
cdr3_nt: TGTGCCAGCAGTTTCGCCCCCGCAGATACGCAGTATTTT
cdr3_aa: CASSFAPADTQYF

j_call: TRBJ1-1
v_call: TRBV2
d_call: TRBD1
clone_size: many
cdr3_length: 12
cdr3_nt: TGTGCCAGCAGCCGGGACAGCACTGAAGCTTTCTTT
cdr3_aa: CASSRDSTEAFF

j_call: TRBJ2-3
v_call: TRBV28
d_call: -
clone_size: -
cdr3_length: 13
cdr3_nt: TGTGCCAGCAGTTGGTACCCAAGGGATACGCAGTATTTT
cdr3_aa: CASSWYPRDTQYF

j_call: TRBJ2-1
v_call: TRBV13
d_call: -
clone_size: many
cdr3_length: 15
cdr3_nt: TGTGCCAGCAGCCCCGGGACAACGACCTACAATGAGCAGTTCTTC
cdr3_aa: CASSPGTTTYNEQFF

j_call: TRBJ2-1
v_call: TRBV7-2
d_call: -
clone_size: many
cdr3_length: 15
cdr3_nt: TGTGCCAGCAGCTTTAGACAGGGAGGGAGGAATGAGCAGTTCTTC
cdr3_aa: CASSFRQGGRNEQFF

j_call: TRBJ1-1
v_call: TRBV2
d_call: -
clone_size: -
cdr3_length: 15
cdr3_nt: TGTGCCAGCAGTGCGTTGGAGCAGGTGAACACTGAAGCTTTCTTT
cdr3_aa: CASSALEQVNTEAFF

j_call: TRBJ2-7
v_call: TRBV5-1
d_call: -
clone_size: many
cdr3_length: 14
cdr3_nt: TGCGCCAGCAGCTTATTAGGGCGAAGATACGAGCAGTACTTC
cdr3_aa: CASSLLGRRYEQYF

j_call: TRBJ2-7
v_call: TRBV18
d_call: TRBD1
clone_size: many
cdr3_length: 16
cdr3_nt: TGTGCCAGCTCACCCGAACAGGGGCCCCTCTCCTACGAGCAGTACTTC
cdr3_aa: CASSPEQGPLSYEQYF

j_call: TRBJ2-3
v_call: TRBV27
d_call: -
clone_size: many
cdr3_length: 15
cdr3_nt: TGTGCCAGCACGAAATCATTCCCTGAGGGGGATACGCAGTATTTT
cdr3_aa: CASTKSFPEGDTQYF

j_call: TRBJ2-3
v_call: TRBV7-2
d_call: TRBD2
clone_size: few
cdr3_length: 14
cdr3_nt: TGTGCCAGCAGCACCCGACTAGCGGGAGATACGCAGTATTTT
cdr3_aa: CASSTRLAGDTQYF

j_call: TRBJ2-7
v_call: TRBV7-9
d_call: -
clone_size: many
cdr3_length: 15
cdr3_nt: TGTGCCAGCAGCTTAGGAGGCGGGGTCAATTACGAGCAGTACTTC
cdr3_aa: CASSLGGGVNYEQYF

j_call: TRBJ2-7
v_call: TRBV27
d_call: -
clone_size: -
cdr3_length: 14
cdr3_nt: TGTGCCAGCAGTTTATCCAGGAGCTCCTACGAGCAGTACTTC
cdr3_aa: CASSLSRSSYEQYF

j_call: TRBJ2-1
v_call: TRBV10-3
d_call: TRBD1
clone_size: many
cdr3_length: 12
cdr3_nt: TGTGCCATCAGTGGACAGGGTTCTGAGCAGTTCTTC
cdr3_aa: CAISGQGSEQFF

j_call: TRBJ1-1
v_call: TRBV7-9
d_call: -
clone_size: many
cdr3_length: 13
cdr3_nt: TGTGCCAGCATCGGACAGTCGGACACTGAAGCTTTCTTT
cdr3_aa: CASIGQSDTEAFF

j_call: TRBJ2-1
v_call: TRBV19
d_call: -
clone_size: medium-sized
cdr3_length: 13
cdr3_nt: TGTGCCAGCCTACCCCAATCGGGGAATGAGCAGTTCTTC
cdr3_aa: CASLPQSGNEQFF

j_call: TRBJ1-1
v_call: TRBV7-9
d_call: -
clone_size: -
cdr3_length: 13
cdr3_nt: TGTGCCAGCAGCTTATATATGAACACTGAAGCTTTCTTT
cdr3_aa: CASSLYMNTEAFF

j_call: TRBJ2-1
v_call: TRBV19
d_call: -
clone_size: many
cdr3_length: 14
cdr3_nt: TGTGCCAGTAGCTTTCAGGGGTCCTACAATGAGCAGTTCTTC
cdr3_aa: CASSFQGSYNEQFF

j_call: TRBJ1-1
v_call: TRBV7-8
d_call: -
clone_size: few
cdr3_length: 14
cdr3_nt: TGTGCCAGCAGCTTTGGGGGAAGAAACACTGAAGCTTTCTTT
cdr3_aa: CASSFGGRNTEAFF

j_call: TRBJ2-3
v_call: TRBV18
d_call: -
clone_size: -
cdr3_length: 16
cdr3_nt: TGTGCCAGCTCACCCCAGCTGGGGTCGGGCACAGATACGCAGTATTTT
cdr3_aa: CASSPQLGSGTDTQYF

j_call: TRBJ2-7
v_call: TRBV27
d_call: TRBD1
clone_size: few
cdr3_length: 15
cdr3_nt: TGTGCCAGCAGTTTTTTGGGACAGGGGACGGGCGAGCAGTACTTC
cdr3_aa: CASSFLGQGTGEQYF

j_call: TRBJ2-2
v_call: TRBV11-2
d_call: -
clone_size: many
cdr3_length: 15
cdr3_nt: TGTGCCAGCAGCTTAGTCCTTAGAAGGACCGGGGAGCTGTTTTTT
cdr3_aa: CASSLVLRRTGELFF

j_call: TRBJ1-1
v_call: TRBV5-1
d_call: -
clone_size: many
cdr3_length: 11
cdr3_nt: TGCGCCAGCCAAATGAACACTGAAGCTTTCTTT
cdr3_aa: CASQMNTEAFF

j_call: TRBJ1-1
v_call: TRBV12-5
d_call: -
clone_size: few
cdr3_length: 14
cdr3_nt: TGTGCTAGTGGCGCGGGAGGGATGAACACTGAAGCTTTCTTT
cdr3_aa: CASGAGGMNTEAFF

j_call: TRBJ2-1
v_call: TRBV5-5
d_call: -
clone_size: few
cdr3_length: 16
cdr3_nt: TGTGCCAGCAGCTTGGAAGGAAGTCTGTCCTACAATGAGCAGTTCTTC
cdr3_aa: CASSLEGSLSYNEQFF

j_call: TRBJ2-2
v_call: TRBV4-3
d_call: -
clone_size: many
cdr3_length: 16
cdr3_nt: TGCGCCAGCAGCCAAGACCGGGTTTTGAACACCGGGGAGCTGTTTTTT
cdr3_aa: CASSQDRVLNTGELFF

j_call: TRBJ2-3
v_call: TRBV7-2
d_call: TRBD2
clone_size: many
cdr3_length: 16
cdr3_nt: TGTGCCAGCAGCTTAGACGGGAGGGCCGGCACAGATACGCAGTATTTT
cdr3_aa: CASSLDGRAGTDTQYF

j_call: TRBJ1-5
v_call: TRBV6-1
d_call: -
clone_size: many
cdr3_length: 12
cdr3_nt: TGTGCCAGCAGTCCCCTAAATCAGCCCCAGCATTTT
cdr3_aa: CASSPLNQPQHF

j_call: TRBJ2-7
v_call: TRBV4-1
d_call: TRBD2
clone_size: few
cdr3_length: 16
cdr3_nt: TGCGCCAGCAGCCAAGAACCCGGGAGGCTAACCTACGAGCAGTACTTC
cdr3_aa: CASSQEPGRLTYEQYF

j_call: TRBJ2-2
v_call: TRBV7-6
d_call: TRBD2
clone_size: many
cdr3_length: 16
cdr3_nt: TGTGCCAGCAGCTTAGTCAGCGGGAGGGCAGGCGGGGAGCTGTTTTTT
cdr3_aa: CASSLVSGRAGGELFF

j_call: TRBJ2-3
v_call: TRBV20-1
d_call: -
clone_size: many
cdr3_length: 14
cdr3_nt: TGCAGTGCTAGAGACGGACTGTCCGGAGATACGCAGTATTTT
cdr3_aa: CSARDGLSGDTQYF

j_call: TRBJ1-1
v_call: TRBV7-2
d_call: -
clone_size: medium-sized
cdr3_length: 14
cdr3_nt: TGTGCCAGCAGCTTGACGCGGGGAGACACTGAAGCTTTCTTT
cdr3_aa: CASSLTRGDTEAFF

j_call: TRBJ1-5
v_call: TRBV20-1
d_call: -
clone_size: many
cdr3_length: 13
cdr3_nt: TGCAGTGCTCTCCCAGGGGGCAATCAGCCCCAGCATTTT
cdr3_aa: CSALPGGNQPQHF

j_call: TRBJ2-3
v_call: TRBV9
d_call: TRBD2
clone_size: many
cdr3_length: 16
cdr3_nt: TGTGCCAGCAGCGTCTCTAGCGGACTTAGCACAGATACGCAGTATTTT
cdr3_aa: CASSVSSGLSTDTQYF

j_call: TRBJ2-3
v_call: TRBV4-3
d_call: -
clone_size: -
cdr3_length: 13
cdr3_nt: TGCGCCAGCAGCCATCTAATCACAGATACGCAGTATTTT
cdr3_aa: CASSHLITDTQYF